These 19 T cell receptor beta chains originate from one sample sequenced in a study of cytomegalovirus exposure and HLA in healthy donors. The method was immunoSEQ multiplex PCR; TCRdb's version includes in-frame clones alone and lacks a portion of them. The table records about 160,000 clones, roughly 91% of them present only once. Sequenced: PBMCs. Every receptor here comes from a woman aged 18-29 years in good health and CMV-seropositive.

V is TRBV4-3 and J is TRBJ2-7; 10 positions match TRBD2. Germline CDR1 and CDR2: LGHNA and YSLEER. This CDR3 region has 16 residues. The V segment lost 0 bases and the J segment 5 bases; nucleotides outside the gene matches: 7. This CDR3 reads CASSQDPSGSVNEQYF. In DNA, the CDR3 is TGCGCCAGCAGCCAAGACCCTAGCGGGAGTGTCAACGAGCAGTACTTC.

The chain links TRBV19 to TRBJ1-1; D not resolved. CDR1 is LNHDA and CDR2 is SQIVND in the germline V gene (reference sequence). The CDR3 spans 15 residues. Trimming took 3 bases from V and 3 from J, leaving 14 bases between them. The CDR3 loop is CASSILRVKDTEAFF. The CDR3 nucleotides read TGTGCCAGTAGTATTCTGAGGGTAAAGGACACTGAAGCTTTCTTT.

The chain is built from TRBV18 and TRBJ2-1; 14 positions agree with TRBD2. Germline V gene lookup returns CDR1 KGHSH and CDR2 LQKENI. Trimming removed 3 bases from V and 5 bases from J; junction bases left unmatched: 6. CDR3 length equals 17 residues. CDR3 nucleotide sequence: TGTGCCAGCTCACCTACCAGACTAGCGGGAGGGGACAATGAGCAGTTCTTC. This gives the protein CASSPTRLAGGDNEQFF.

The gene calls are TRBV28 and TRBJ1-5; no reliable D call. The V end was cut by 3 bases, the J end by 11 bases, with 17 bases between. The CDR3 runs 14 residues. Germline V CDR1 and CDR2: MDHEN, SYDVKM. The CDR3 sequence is CASSFGWPGSAQHF. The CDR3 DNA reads TGTGCCAGCAGTTTTGGTTGGCCGGGATCAGCCCAGCATTTT.

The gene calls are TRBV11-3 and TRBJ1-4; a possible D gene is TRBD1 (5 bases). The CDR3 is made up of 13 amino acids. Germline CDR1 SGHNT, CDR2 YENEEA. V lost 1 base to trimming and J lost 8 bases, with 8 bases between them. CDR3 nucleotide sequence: TGTGCCAGCAGCTTAGCCCAGGGAGAAAAACTGTTTTTT. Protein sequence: CASSLAQGEKLFF.

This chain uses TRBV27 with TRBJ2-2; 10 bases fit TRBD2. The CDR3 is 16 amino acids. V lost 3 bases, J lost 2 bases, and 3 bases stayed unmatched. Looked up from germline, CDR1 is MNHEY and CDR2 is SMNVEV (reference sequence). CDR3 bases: TGTGCCAGCAGTTTCCTAGCGGGGGTTAACACCGGGGAGCTGTTTTTT. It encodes CASSFLAGVNTGELFF.

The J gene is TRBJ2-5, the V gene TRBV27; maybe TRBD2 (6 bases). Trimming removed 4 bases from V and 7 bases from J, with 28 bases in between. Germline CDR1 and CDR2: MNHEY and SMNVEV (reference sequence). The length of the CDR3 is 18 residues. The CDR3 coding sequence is TGTGCCAGCAGTTACGCCCCGACTAGTCGAGCCACCGGGGGGACCCAGTACTTC. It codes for CASSYAPTSRATGGTQYF.

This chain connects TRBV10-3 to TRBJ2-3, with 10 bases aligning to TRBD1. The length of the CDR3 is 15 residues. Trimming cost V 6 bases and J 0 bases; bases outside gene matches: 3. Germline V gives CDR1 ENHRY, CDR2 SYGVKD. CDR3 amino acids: CAIREGQGSTDTQYF. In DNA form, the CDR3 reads TGTGCCATCAGAGAGGGACAGGGGAGCACAGATACGCAGTATTTT.

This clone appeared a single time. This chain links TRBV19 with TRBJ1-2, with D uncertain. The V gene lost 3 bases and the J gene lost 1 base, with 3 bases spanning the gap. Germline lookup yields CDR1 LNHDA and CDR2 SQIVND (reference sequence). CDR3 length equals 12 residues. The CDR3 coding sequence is TGTGCCAGTAGTATCCATAACTATGGCTACACCTTC. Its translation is CASSIHNYGYTF.

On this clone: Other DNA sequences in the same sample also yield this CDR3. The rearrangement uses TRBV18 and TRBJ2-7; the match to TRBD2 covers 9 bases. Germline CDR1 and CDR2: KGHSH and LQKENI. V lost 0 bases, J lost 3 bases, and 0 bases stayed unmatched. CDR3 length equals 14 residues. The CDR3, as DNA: TGTGCCAGCTCACCACCTAGCGGGAGCTACGAGCAGTACTTC. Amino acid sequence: CASSPPSGSYEQYF. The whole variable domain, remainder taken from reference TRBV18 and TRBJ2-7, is NAGVMQNPRHLVRRRGQEARLRCSPMKGHSHVYWYRQLPEEGLKFMVYLQKENIIDESGMPKERFSAEFPKEGPSILRIQQVVRGDSAAYFCASSPPSGSYEQYFGPGTRLTVT.

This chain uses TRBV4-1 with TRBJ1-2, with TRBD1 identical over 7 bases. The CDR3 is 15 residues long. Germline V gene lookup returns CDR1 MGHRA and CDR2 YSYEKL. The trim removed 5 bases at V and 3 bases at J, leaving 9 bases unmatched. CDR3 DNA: TGCGCCAGCAGCTTCACGGGACAGAACTACTATGGCTACACCTTC. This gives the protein CASSFTGQNYYGYTF.

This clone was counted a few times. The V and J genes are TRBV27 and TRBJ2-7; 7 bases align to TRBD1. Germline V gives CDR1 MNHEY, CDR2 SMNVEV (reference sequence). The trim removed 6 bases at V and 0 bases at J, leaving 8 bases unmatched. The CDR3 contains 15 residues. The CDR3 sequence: CASSVTGVNSYEQYF. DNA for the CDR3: TGTGCCAGCAGCGTAACAGGGGTAAACTCCTACGAGCAGTACTTC.

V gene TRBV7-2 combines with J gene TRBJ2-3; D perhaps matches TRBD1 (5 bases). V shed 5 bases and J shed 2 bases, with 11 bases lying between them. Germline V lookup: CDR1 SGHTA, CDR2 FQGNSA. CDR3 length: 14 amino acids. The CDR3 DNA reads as TGTGCCAGCAGCACGCAGGGCGCCACAGATACGCAGTATTTT. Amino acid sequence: CASSTQGATDTQYF.

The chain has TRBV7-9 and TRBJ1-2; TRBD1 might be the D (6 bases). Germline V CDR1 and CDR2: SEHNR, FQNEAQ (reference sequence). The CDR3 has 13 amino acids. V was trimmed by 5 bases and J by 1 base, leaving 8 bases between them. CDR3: CASSLDSNYGYTF. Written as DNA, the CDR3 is TGTGCCAGCAGCCTGGACAGTAACTATGGCTACACCTTC.

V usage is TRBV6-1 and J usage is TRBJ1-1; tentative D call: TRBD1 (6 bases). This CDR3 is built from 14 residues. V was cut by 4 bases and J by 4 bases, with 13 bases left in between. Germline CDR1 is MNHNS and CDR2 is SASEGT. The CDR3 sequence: CASSGQGLGTEAFF. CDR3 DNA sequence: TGTGCCAGCAGTGGTCAGGGGCTGGGCACTGAAGCTTTCTTT.

The CDR3 nucleotides read TGCGCCAGCAGCTACGGGACAGGGCCCTCCTACGAGCAGTACTTC. Its translation is CASSYGTGPSYEQYF. The V and J genes are TRBV5-1 and TRBJ2-7, with 9 bases matching TRBD1. V lost 3 bases to trimming and J lost 0 bases; unmatched junction nucleotides: 4. The V gene's germline CDR1 is SGHRS and CDR2 YFSETQ. This CDR3 contains 15 residues.

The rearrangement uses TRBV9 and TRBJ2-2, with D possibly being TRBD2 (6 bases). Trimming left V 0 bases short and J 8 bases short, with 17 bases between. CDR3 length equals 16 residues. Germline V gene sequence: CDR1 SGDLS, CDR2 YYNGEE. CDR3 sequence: CASSVVGTRDSGELFF. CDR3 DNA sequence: TGTGCCAGCAGCGTAGTCGGGACGCGGGATTCGGGGGAGCTGTTTTTT.

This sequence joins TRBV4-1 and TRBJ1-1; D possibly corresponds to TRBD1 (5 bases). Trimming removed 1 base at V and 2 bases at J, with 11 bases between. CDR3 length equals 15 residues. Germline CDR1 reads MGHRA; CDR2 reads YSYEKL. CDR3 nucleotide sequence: TGCGCCAGCAGCCAAGCCCCCCAGGGTAACACTGAAGCTTTCTTT. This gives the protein CASSQAPQGNTEAFF.

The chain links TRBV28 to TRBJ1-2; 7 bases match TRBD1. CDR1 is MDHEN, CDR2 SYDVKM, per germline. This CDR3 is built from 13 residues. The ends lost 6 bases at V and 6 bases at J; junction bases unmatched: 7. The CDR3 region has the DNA TGTGCCAGCAGCACCACAGGGGTGGATGGCTACACCTTC. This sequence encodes CASSTTGVDGYTF.